This T cell receptor beta chain was found in a study of cytomegalovirus exposure and HLA in healthy donors (dated by TCRdb to 2016 to 2017). About the full investigation: An earlier analysis of some 500 of the donors reported 250 to 350 Gb of sequence data and 100 million to 130 million unique TCR beta sequences from 190 million or so T cells. An early release covering 550 to 650 HLA-typed donors comprised approximately 300 gigabases of sequencing data and around 85 million unique TCR sequences. Of the 350 to 400 genotyped donors, roughly 80% fell in the genetic ancestry cluster associated with self-reported Caucasian donors. The study aimed to test whether cataloging public T cell receptors could reveal signatures of past pathogen exposure. The study used immunosequencing to profile the T cell repertoires of approximately 640 subjects and linked those repertoires to cytomegalovirus serostatus. Along with the roughly 610-subject first cohort, a separate validation cohort of about 110 different subjects was used. To predict cytomegalovirus infection status, the study brought together high-throughput TCR immunosequencing, statistical association of individual TCRs with disease status, and machine learning. A later analysis re-analyzed previously published TCR beta repertoires from about 730 donors and added high-resolution HLA genotyping to study TCR occurrence patterns. The later analysis used no new phenotypic data to find candidate immune exposures, relying instead on TCR beta sequences and their occurrence across donors. To decide whether each TCR beta V gene segment behaved as functional or pseudogenic, an earlier analysis of 587 of the donors relied on high-throughput TCR beta sequencing. Donor age, sex, ethnicity and CMV serostatus were collected together with the repertoire data. Genome-wide SNP genotypes for about 65% of the roughly 700 donors were used in a later genetic analysis, which treated that subset as a discovery cohort. All discovery cohort repertoires had been generated on a single sequencing platform. HLA typing included class I and class II loci at four-digit resolution. The number of typed donors differed by locus: about 629-640 for A, B, C, DRB1 and DQB1; 500 to 550 for DQA1; approximately 600 for DPA1; and around 450 for DPB1. A few DR-DQ haplotypes were treated as single units for association and clustering because of strong linkage in the cohort. Among roughly 400 genotyped donors of the cohort, an average of around 250,000 unique TCR beta nucleotide sequences was sequenced per donor, of which about 20% were non-productive.

Findings and caveats that apply to the study as a whole: Most TCR sequences were observed very rarely across donors, whereas some public TCRs were present in many individuals. In vitro tests confirmed that three of the cytomegalovirus-associated TCR beta chains recognize cytomegalovirus antigens. At a false discovery rate of 0.05, a later analysis linked about 17,000 TCR beta sequences to specific HLA alleles. In a later genetic analysis, a missense DCLRE1C variant was associated with V-gene and J-gene trimming of TCR beta chains, and the association was replicated in an independent cohort. According to a later analysis, TCR association rates differed among HLA loci, with DRB1 alleles showing the most associated TCRs and HLA-C alleles showing the fewest. A later genetic analysis reported fewer N-insertions in productive TCRs among donors in an Asian-associated ancestry cluster than the roughly 700-donor mean. Linkage disequilibrium might explain the correlated functional status among segregating V segments, but an unknown experimental factor could not be excluded. According to a later analysis, parvovirus B19, influenza, CMV and Epstein-Barr virus appeared linked to several top co-occurrence clusters. It was suggested by the authors that the approach could potentially be generalized to other disease states and immunological phenotypes. Because some donors lacked HLA typing at each locus, the association tests relied only on the typed subset. Because counts were too low, about 18 rarely observed V segments, including chromosome 9 orphons, were left out of the earlier analysis of a few hundred of the donors. Because the 87-base-pair reads could not distinguish some IMGT-functional V segments, including TRBV6-2 and TRBV6-3, those segments were excluded. For the cohort, immune exposure information was limited to CMV serostatus. In a later analysis, HLA-associated TCR beta chains showed more clonal expansion and lower generation probabilities than non-associated chains that were equally common. The study listed 170 or so TCR beta chains as associated with cytomegalovirus. This cohort had only TCR beta chains sequenced, and the lack of alpha or paired-chain data limited which features could be detected. According to a later analysis, most CMV-associated TCR beta chains appeared to be HLA-restricted, and the HLA associations seemed to be driven largely by CMV exposure. Strong co-occurrence of HLA alleles, especially DR and DQ, made assigning TCR associations to individual alleles difficult. In both the original and validation cohorts, the classifier was reported to diagnose cytomegalovirus status with high specificity and sensitivity. A group of highly shared sequence variants was considered likely to be a technical artifact of the sequencing pipeline. Presence/absence analyses assumed roughly uniform sequencing depth across donors, an assumption that may not hold. A further reported finding was that TCR beta sequences accurately predicted the HLA-A and HLA-B alleles for most subjects in the first cohort. Broadly in line with IMGT annotations, most TCR beta V segments showed up in productive rearrangements about 87% or about 30% of the time in an earlier analysis of several hundred of the donors.

Library construction relied on the immunoSEQ multiplex PCR assay. A mixture of 60 forward primers for TCR Vbeta segments and 13 reverse primers for TCR Jbeta segments was used in the multiplex PCR. The CDR3 region of rearranged TCR beta genes was amplified from genomic DNA with a multiplex PCR assay. The Illumina HiSeq System was used to sequence the amplified TCR beta libraries as 87-base-pair reads. The original methods were these. In a later analysis, tens of millions of unique TCR beta chains were counted across the approximately 640 repertoires, and around 11 million of these chains were shared by at least two donors. Raw reads were error-corrected and collapsed into unique sequences with a nearest-neighbor algorithm that merged closely related sequences to remove PCR and sequencing errors. CDR3 sequences were aligned to IMGT reference sequences to assign V, D and J gene segments. For a sequence to be retained, a match of at least six nucleotides was required to both a V gene segment and a J gene segment. A rearrangement was called productive if the CDR3 had no stop codons and remained in frame with V and J, and every other rearrangement was called non-productive. Following IMGT convention, CDR3 was defined as the stretch from the second conserved V-encoded cysteine to the conserved J-encoded phenylalanine. In an earlier analysis of more than 550 of the donors, sequences lacking an unambiguous match to a single V gene segment were excluded. An earlier analysis of under 750 of the donors called V segments functional above 56.7% productive rearrangements and segregating when the between-donor standard deviation exceeded 5%. A statistical classification framework was built for diagnosing cytomegalovirus status from the catalog of TCR beta chain sequences. In a later analysis, V and J genes were assigned by comparing TCR nucleotide sequences against IMGT/GENE-DB human TR gene sequences. In a later analysis, CDR3 sequences and most-parsimonious VDJ recombination scenarios were assigned using the TCRdist pipeline. In a later analysis, every TCR beta chain was defined by the combination of its CDR3 amino acid sequence and its V-gene family, and reads without a unique V-gene family were dropped. In a later analysis, fewer than 650 highly shared, low-generation-probability nucleotide sequences were removed to address suspected cross-contamination and a sequencing artifact. For each public chain, a later analysis derived a clonal expansion index from normalized ranks of inferred template counts within each repertoire. Generation probabilities in a later analysis came from a VDJ recombination model fitted to out-of-frame rearrangements, and those results were checked against IGoR. In a later analysis, hypergeometric tests were used to score TCR-TCR, TCR-HLA and TCR-CMV co-occurrence, with a repertoire-size bias correction applied to TCR pairs. In a later analysis, false discovery rates were estimated by permuting HLA or CMV assignments 20 times. In a later analysis, co-occurring TCRs were grouped using DBSCAN, with TCRdist sequence similarity added in when clustering inside HLA-allele-positive subsets. For co-occurrence clustering, repertoires with fewer than 30,000 or more than 120,000 public chains were excluded, along with roughly 5 repertoires with anomalous nucleotide sharing. Not all clones reach the TCRdb copy of this immuneACCESS table, which keeps in-frame sequences only. Checked studies attribute under half of the gap to unresolved V genes and leave the rest unexplained. V and J calls and clone size follow that table, whereas D and trimming were derived from the DNA. This sample comprises 150,000 or so clones, around 80% of them detected only once. The top ten clonotypes cover about 13% of the sample.

For this clone: It has no known antigen specificity. No base quality information exists; no much larger clone differs at one position.

V lost 4 bases and J lost 4 bases; the stretch between them is 10 bases long. CDR1 MNHEY and CDR2 SVGAGI are derived from the germline V gene. Its CDR3 holds 13 amino acids, cysteine through phenylalanine. Only the CDR3 DNA is retained, 39 bases long and in frame from the first base. The cohort comprised several hundred healthy bone marrow donors. All cohort members were sampled while nominally healthy, although unrecorded immune exposures were likely present. The donor tested CMV seropositive and was one of the 289 seropositive cohort members. A peripheral blood sample was provided by each donor, and peripheral blood mononuclear cells were used for TCR beta sequencing. The Qiagen DNeasy Blood Extraction Kit was used to extract genomic DNA from the blood cell samples.

This sequence originates from a man younger than 40 in good health and CMV-seropositive. This chain joins TRBV6-5 to TRBJ1-1; the D segment cannot be called with confidence. The sample consisted of PBMCs. The base sequence is TGTGCCAGCAGTTTTGAAAGGAGCACTGAAGCTTTCTTT. It translates to CASSFERSTEAFF.